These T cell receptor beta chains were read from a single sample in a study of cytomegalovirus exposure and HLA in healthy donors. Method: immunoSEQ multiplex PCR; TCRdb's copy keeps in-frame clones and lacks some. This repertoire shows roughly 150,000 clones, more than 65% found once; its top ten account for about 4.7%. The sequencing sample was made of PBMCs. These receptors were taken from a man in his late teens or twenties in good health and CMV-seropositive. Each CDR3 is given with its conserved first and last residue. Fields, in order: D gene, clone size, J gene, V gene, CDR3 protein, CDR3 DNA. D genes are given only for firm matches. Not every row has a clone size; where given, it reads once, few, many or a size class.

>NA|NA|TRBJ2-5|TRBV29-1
CSVVRETQYF
TGCAGCGTTGTTCGGGAGACCCAGTACTTC
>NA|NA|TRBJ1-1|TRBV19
CASSIGGTNTEAFF
TGTGCCAGTAGTATAGGCGGCACCAACACTGAAGCTTTCTTT
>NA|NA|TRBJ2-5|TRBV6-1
CASSEAERETQYF
TGTGCCAGCAGTGAAGCAGAGCGGGAGACCCAGTACTTC
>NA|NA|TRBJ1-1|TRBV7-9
CASTVSRSDTEAFF
TGTGCCAGCACCGTATCCCGTTCGGACACTGAAGCTTTCTTT
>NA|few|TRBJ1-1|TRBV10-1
CASKQDLDTEAFF
TGCGCCAGCAAACAGGACCTAGACACTGAAGCTTTCTTT
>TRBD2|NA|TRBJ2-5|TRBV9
CASSPLLAGRRETQYF
TGTGCCAGCAGCCCCCTGCTAGCGGGGCGGAGGGAGACCCAGTACTTC
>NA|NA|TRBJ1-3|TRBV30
CAWNPGQRTGNTIYF
TGTGCCTGGAATCCGGGACAACGGACTGGAAACACCATATATTTT
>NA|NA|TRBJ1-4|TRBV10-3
CAISDYVGLEKLFF
TGTGCCATCAGTGATTATGTAGGATTGGAGAAACTGTTTTTT
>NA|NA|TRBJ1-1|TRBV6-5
CASSYSWLQLNTEAFF
TGTGCCAGCAGTTACTCGTGGTTACAGCTGAACACTGAAGCTTTCTTT
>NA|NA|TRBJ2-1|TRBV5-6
CASSLYSYNEQFF
TGTGCCAGCAGCTTGTACAGTTACAATGAGCAGTTCTTC
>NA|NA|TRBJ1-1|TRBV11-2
CASSLDLRGFEAFF
TGTGCCAGCAGCTTAGATCTCAGAGGGTTCGAAGCTTTCTTT
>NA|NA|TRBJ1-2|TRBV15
CATSRDDRQAFNYGYTF
TGTGCCACCAGCAGGGACGATAGACAGGCATTCAACTATGGCTACACCTTC
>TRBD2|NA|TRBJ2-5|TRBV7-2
CASRMRASGDRETQYF
TGTGCCAGCAGAATGCGGGCTAGCGGGGACCGAGAGACCCAGTACTTC
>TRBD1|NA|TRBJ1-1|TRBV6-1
CASSRRQGANTEAFF
TGTGCCAGCAGCAGACGACAGGGGGCGAACACTGAAGCTTTCTTT
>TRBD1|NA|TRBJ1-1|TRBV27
CASSLKDRGVTEAFF
TGTGCCAGCAGTTTGAAGGACAGGGGGGTCACTGAAGCTTTCTTT
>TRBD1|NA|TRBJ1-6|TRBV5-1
CASSLGDRGSGSPLHF
TGCGCCAGCAGCTTGGGGGACAGGGGGTCAGGGTCACCCCTCCACTTT
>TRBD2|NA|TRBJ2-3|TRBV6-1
CASSRLAGEDTQYF
TGTGCCAGCAGTCGACTAGCGGGAGAAGATACGCAGTATTTT
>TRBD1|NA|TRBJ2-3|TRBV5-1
CASSLTGDRTDTQYF
TGCGCCAGCAGCTTGACAGGGGACCGCACAGATACGCAGTATTTT
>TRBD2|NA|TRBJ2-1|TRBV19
CATTSGRDNEQFF
TGTGCCACGACTAGCGGGAGGGACAATGAGCAGTTCTTC
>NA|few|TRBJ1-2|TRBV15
CATSREGPGGYTF
TGTGCCACCAGCAGAGAAGGTCCGGGTGGCTACACCTTC
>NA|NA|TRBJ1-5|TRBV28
CASSPLTGGQPQHF
TGTGCCAGCAGTCCCTTGACAGGCGGGCAGCCCCAGCATTTT
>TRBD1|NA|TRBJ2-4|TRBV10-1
CASSDSGTGLQFCAKNIQYF
TGCGCCAGCAGTGACTCCGGGACAGGGCTCCAGTTTTGCGCCAAAAACATTCAGTACTTC
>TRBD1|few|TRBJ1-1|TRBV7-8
CASSWTGESEAFF
TGTGCCAGCAGCTGGACAGGGGAATCTGAAGCTTTCTTT
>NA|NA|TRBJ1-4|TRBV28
CASSLKAGNNEKLFF
TGTGCCAGCAGTTTAAAAGCAGGGAACAATGAAAAACTGTTTTTT